This TCR beta chain was sequenced during a study of T cell repertoires in cytomegalovirus infection. This clonotype was detected ten times or more. The V gene's germline CDR1 is MNHNS and CDR2 SASEGT. The CDR3 extends over 13 amino acids. The V end was cut by 3 bases, the J end by 8 bases, with 13 bases between. TCRdb re-called the reads through MiXCR, storing one row per CDR3 protein. The sample has some 97,000 distinct CDR3 sequences, about 22% seen once; the top ten hold about two fifths. This receptor was identified in a human donor in good health (CMV status not recorded). Some clones in this sample may be carry-over from other donors' samples. This chain links TRBV6-1 with TRBJ1-1, with a weak D call TRBD1 (6 bases). The specimen sequenced was CD8+ T cells from PBMCs. Here the CDR3 reads CASSDRGGLEAFF. Here the CDR3 DNA reads TGTGCCAGCAGTGATCGAGGGGGATTAGAAGCTTTCTTT.